Each of the 19 T cell receptor beta chains below was sequenced from the same sample in a study of T-cell memory formation after mild COVID-19. TCRdb reanalysed the 5' RACE reads using MiXCR and keeps one entry per CDR3 protein. The data hold 300,000 or so distinct CDR3 sequences, with more than 15% observed a single time. The sample was PBMCs or a T cell subset sorted from them (not recorded which). These receptors were collected from a man younger than 30 who had mild COVID-19 (a few samples of this study predate the infection). Cell type and time point are not known.

There are many counts of this clonotype. The gene calls are TRBV20-1 and TRBJ1-6, with a tentative D call TRBD1 (5 bases). Germline V gene data show CDR1 as DFQATT and CDR2 as SNEGSKA (reference sequence). Trimming took off 3 bases at V and 7 bases at J, with 13 bases between the two ends. The CDR3 has 14 residues. For the CDR3, the DNA is TGCAGTGCTAGGTGGGGGGTCAACAATTCACCCCTCCACTTT. This translates into CSARWGVNNSPLHF.

This clonotype showed up just a few times. The chain carries TRBV20-1 and TRBJ2-7, with 12 positions matching TRBD1. The CDR3 spans 18 residues. Germline-derived CDR1 and CDR2 are DFQATT and SNEGSKA (reference sequence). After removal of 6 bases from V and 3 bases from J, the junction contained 18 bases not matched to a gene. The CDR3 is CSALGTGGRVGSLYEQYV. The CDR3 nucleotides read TGCAGTGCCCTCGGGACAGGGGGCAGGGTAGGTAGCCTCTACGAGCAGTACGTC.

The V call is TRBV4-1, the J call TRBJ1-3, with D perhaps TRBD1 (5 bases). The V and J ends lost 3 bases and 0 bases respectively, with 15 bases between them. CDR1 is MGHRA, CDR2 YSYEKL, per germline. The CDR3 covers 17 residues. The CDR3 sequence: CASSHLRKDNSGNTIYF. The CDR3, as DNA: TGCGCCAGCAGCCATCTAAGGAAGGACAACTCTGGAAACACCATATATTTT.

This clonotype was seen only a few times. The V and J genes are TRBV6-5 and TRBJ2-1; D is possibly TRBD1 or TRBD2 (5 bases each). The CDR3 loop spans 14 amino acids. Trimming removed 2 bases from V and 12 bases from J, with 17 bases in between. Germline CDR1 and CDR2: MNHEY and SVGAGI. The CDR3 here is CASSYPGHSGGQFF. Here the CDR3 DNA reads TGTGCCAGCAGTTACCCAGGACACTCAGGAGGGCAGTTCTTC.

This clonotype was counted only a few times. The chain has TRBV30 and TRBJ2-2; possibly TRBD2 for D (5 bases). V was clipped by 4 bases and J by 0 bases, with 9 bases between them. Germline loops: CDR1 GTSNPN, CDR2 SVGIG (reference sequence). The CDR3 is 14 residues long. The CDR3 nucleotides read TGTGCCTGGAAACAAGCGGCGAACACCGGGGAGCTGTTTTTT. Amino acids: CAWKQAANTGELFF.

The chain recombines TRBV7-9 with TRBJ2-4; 8 positions agree with TRBD1. V was pared by 4 bases and J by 8 bases, with 1 base of the junction left unmatched. The CDR3 has 12 amino acids. CDR1 SEHNR and CDR2 FQNEAQ come from the germline V gene (reference sequence). The CDR3 loop reads CASSSGGYIQYF. CDR3 sequence (DNA): TGTGCCAGCAGCTCAGGGGGCTACATTCAGTACTTC.

The chain links TRBV7-3 to TRBJ2-6, with a possible D match to TRBD1 (6 bases). Per the germline V gene, CDR1 is SGHTA and CDR2 is FQGTGA. The V gene lost 0 bases and the J gene lost 2 bases, with 8 bases spanning the gap. The CDR3 covers 16 residues. CDR3 protein: CASSLTGAAGANVLTF. DNA of the CDR3: TGTGCCAGCAGCTTAACGGGGGCGGCTGGGGCCAACGTCCTGACTTTC.

The chain is built from TRBV6-5 and TRBJ1-4; 8 bases agree with TRBD1. J was trimmed by 8 bases and V by 3 bases; bases with no gene match: 8. Germline loops: CDR1 MNHEY, CDR2 SVGAGI. The CDR3 sequence is 15 residues long. The DNA of the CDR3 is TGTGCCAGCAGTTATCGACAGGGGCCGAGGGAAAAACTGTTTTTT. Residues: CASSYRQGPREKLFF.

This chain joins TRBV5-1 and TRBJ2-3; TRBD1 matches 9 bases. V gave up 4 bases and J gave up 6 bases; unmatched junction bases: 6. The CDR3 extends over 14 amino acids. Germline CDR1 SGHRS, CDR2 YFSETQ. The CDR3 DNA follows: TGCGCCAGCAGCAAGGACAGGGGTGACGATACGCAGTATTTT. Translated, it gives CASSKDRGDDTQYF.

In its sample, this clonotype was seen many times. This sequence joins TRBV30 and TRBJ2-7; the D gene is possibly TRBD1 (6 bases). The CDR3 runs 12 residues. V was trimmed by 8 bases and J by 6 bases, leaving 17 bases between them. Per germline, CDR1 GTSNPN and CDR2 SVGIG (reference sequence). In nucleotides, the CDR3 is TGTGCCGGCACAGGGAAGGAAGGCGAGCAGTACTTC. This encodes CAGTGKEGEQYF.

The chain uses TRBV5-1 and TRBJ2-5; D gene ambiguous. Deletions cut 4 bases from V and 4 bases from J, with 11 bases between. This CDR3 has 13 amino acids. The germline V gene has CDR1 SGHRS and CDR2 YFSETQ. The CDR3 bases are TGCGCCAGCAGCCCGGGTTCGCTAGAGACCCAGTACTTC. It yields the protein CASSPGSLETQYF. The full variable domain, with the rest looked up from reference TRBV5-1 and TRBJ2-5, is KAGVTQTPRYLIKTRGQQVTLSCSPISGHRSVSWYQQTPGQGLQFLFEYFSETQRNKGNFPGRFSGRQFSNSRSEMNVSTLELGDSALYLCASSPGSLETQYFGPGTRLLVL.

This clonotype appeared many times. The rearrangement links TRBV12-3 or TRBV12-4 to TRBJ2-5; D might be TRBD1 (7 bases). The CDR3 is made up of 18 amino acids. Between the trimmed V and J ends, which lost 3 bases and 2 bases, there was a span of 22 bases. In DNA form, the CDR3 reads TGTGCCAGCAGTTTCGGGGGACAGCAGTTGACTGGGCAAGAGACCCAGTACTTC. Translated: CASSFGGQQLTGQETQYF.

This clonotype has a count of ten or more. The gene calls are TRBV7-2 and TRBJ2-3, with TRBD2 matching 9 bases. There are 15 residues in the CDR3. Germline values: CDR1 SGHTA, CDR2 FQGNSA. J gave up 7 bases and V 5 bases, and 10 bases lay outside the gene matches. The CDR3 region has the DNA TGTGCCAGCAGCGATCCGGGACTAGCAATGAATACGCAGTATTTT. This translates into CASSDPGLAMNTQYF.

This clonotype was found many times. The rearrangement joins TRBV5-1 to TRBJ2-3; D may match TRBD1 or TRBD2 (6 bases each). V was trimmed by 4 bases and J by 2 bases, leaving 8 bases between them. The CDR3 contains 13 residues. The germline CDR1 and CDR2 sequences are SGHRS and YFSETQ. The CDR3: CASSRGATDTQYF. The CDR3 DNA reads TGCGCCAGCAGCAGGGGGGCCACAGATACGCAGTATTTT.

The CDR3 protein is CSASGQSGEQGNQPQHF. CDR3 bases: TGCAGTGCTAGTGGCCAGAGCGGAGAACAGGGCAATCAGCCCCAGCATTTT. This rearrangement joins TRBV20-1 to TRBJ1-5, with D possibly matching TRBD1 (5 bases). Germline CDR1 and CDR2: DFQATT and SNEGSKA (reference sequence). Deletions cut 3 bases from V and 2 bases from J, with 20 bases between. This CDR3 is 17 amino acids long.

The V and J genes are TRBV6-5 and TRBJ2-7; a possible D gene is TRBD2 (5 bases). Germline CDR1 is MNHEY and CDR2 is SVGAGI. The CDR3 covers 12 residues. The V end lost 6 bases, the J end lost 5 bases, and 11 bases lay between the germline ends. DNA of the CDR3: TGTGCCAGCAGGGACTGGAGGAACGAGCAGTACTTC. Amino acid sequence: CASRDWRNEQYF.

This clonotype was counted between two and nine times. The chain couples TRBV27 to TRBJ1-2, with D maybe TRBD1 (5 bases). The CDR3 runs to 13 residues. Trimming removed 3 bases from V and 1 base from J, with 6 bases in between. Germline V gene lookup returns CDR1 MNHEY and CDR2 SMNVEV (reference sequence). For the CDR3, the DNA is TGTGCCAGCAGTTTCCAGGGTAACTATGGCTACACCTTC. It is translated as CASSFQGNYGYTF.

The chain links TRBV6-5 to TRBJ2-5, with 8 bases identical to TRBD2. CDR1 is MNHEY and CDR2 is SVGAGI in the germline V gene. The CDR3 is 15 amino acids. Losses at the gene ends were 2 bases for V and 5 bases for J; bases not matched to a gene: 7. Here the CDR3 reads CASSYGRGGGETQYF. The CDR3 DNA is TGTGCCAGCAGTTACGGTCGGGGGGGCGGCGAGACCCAGTACTTC.

This clonotype has a handful of counts. The chain joins TRBV20-1 to TRBJ1-2; 7 bases fit TRBD1. J was trimmed by 7 bases and V by 6 bases; bases with no gene match: 11. The length of the CDR3 is 13 residues. The V gene's germline CDR1 is DFQATT and CDR2 SNEGSKA (reference sequence). For the CDR3, the DNA is TGCAGTGCCAAACGACAGGGAGCCGGTGGCTACACCTTC. Encoded protein: CSAKRQGAGGYTF.